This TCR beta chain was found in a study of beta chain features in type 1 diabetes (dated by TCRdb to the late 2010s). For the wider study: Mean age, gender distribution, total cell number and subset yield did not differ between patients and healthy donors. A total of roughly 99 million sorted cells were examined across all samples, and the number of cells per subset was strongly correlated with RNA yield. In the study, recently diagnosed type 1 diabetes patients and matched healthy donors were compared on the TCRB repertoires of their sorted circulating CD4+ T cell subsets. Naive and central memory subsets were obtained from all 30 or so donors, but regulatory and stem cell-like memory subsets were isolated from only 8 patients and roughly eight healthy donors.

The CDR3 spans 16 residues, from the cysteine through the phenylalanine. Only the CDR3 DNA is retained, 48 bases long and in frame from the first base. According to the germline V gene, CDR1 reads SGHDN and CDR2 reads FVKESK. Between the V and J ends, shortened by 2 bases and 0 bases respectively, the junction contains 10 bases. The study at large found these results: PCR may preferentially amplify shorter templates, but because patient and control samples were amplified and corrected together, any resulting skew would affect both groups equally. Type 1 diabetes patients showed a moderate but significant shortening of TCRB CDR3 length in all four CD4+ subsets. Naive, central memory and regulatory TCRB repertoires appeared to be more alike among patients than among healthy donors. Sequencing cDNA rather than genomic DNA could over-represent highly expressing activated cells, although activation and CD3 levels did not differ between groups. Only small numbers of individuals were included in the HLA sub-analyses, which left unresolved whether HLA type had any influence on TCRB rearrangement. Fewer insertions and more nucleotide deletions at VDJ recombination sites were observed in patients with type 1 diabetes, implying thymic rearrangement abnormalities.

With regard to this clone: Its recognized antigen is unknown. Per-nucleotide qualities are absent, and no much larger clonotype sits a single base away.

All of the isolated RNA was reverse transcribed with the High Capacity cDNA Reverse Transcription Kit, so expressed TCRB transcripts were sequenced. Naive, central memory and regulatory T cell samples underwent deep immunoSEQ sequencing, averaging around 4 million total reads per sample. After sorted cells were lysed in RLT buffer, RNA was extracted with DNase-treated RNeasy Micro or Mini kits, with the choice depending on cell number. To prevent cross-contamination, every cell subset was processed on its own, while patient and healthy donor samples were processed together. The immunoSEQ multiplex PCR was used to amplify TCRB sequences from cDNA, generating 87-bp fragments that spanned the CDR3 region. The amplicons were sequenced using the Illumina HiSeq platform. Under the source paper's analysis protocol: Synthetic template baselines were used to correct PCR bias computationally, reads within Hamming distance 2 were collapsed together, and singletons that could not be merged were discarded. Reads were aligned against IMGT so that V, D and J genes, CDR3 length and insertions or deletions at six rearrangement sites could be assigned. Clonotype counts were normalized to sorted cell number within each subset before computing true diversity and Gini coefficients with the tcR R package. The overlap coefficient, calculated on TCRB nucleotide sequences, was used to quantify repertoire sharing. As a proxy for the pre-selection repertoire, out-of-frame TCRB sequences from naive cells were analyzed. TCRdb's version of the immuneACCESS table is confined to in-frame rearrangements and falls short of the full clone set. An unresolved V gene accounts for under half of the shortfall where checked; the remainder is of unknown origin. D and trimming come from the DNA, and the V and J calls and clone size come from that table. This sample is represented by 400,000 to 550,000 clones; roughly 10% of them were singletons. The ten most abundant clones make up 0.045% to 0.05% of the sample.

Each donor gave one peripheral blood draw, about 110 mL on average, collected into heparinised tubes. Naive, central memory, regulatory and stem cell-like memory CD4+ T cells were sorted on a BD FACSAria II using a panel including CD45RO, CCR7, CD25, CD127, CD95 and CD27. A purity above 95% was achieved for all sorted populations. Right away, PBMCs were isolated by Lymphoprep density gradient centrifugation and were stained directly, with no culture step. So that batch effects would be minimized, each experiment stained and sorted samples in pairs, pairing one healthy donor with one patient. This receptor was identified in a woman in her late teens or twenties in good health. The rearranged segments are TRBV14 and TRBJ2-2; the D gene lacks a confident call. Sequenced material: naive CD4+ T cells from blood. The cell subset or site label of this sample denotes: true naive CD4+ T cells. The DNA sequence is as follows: TGTGCCAGCAGCCAACGGCAACACGCGAACACCGGGGAGCTGTTTTTT. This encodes CASSQRQHANTGELFF.